This TCR beta chain was captured by sequencing in a study of T-cell reconstitution after alpha-beta-depleted transplantation in children (dated by TCRdb to between 2015 and 2016). Regarding the complete study: Using TCR repertoire profiling, the study quantitatively followed how T-cell immune reconstitution unfolded in children after TCRalphabeta/CD19-depleted allogeneic hematopoietic cell transplantation. Overall study results and their limits: About two months after transplant, the apparently early recovery of alphabetaT-cell counts reportedly depended on just several hundred clones that had expanded rapidly and came from non-depleted graft cells. The high TCRbeta diversity at day 60 in some patients was ascribed to recipient T cells and intrathymic progenitors that had survived conditioning. The frequencies of hyperexpanded clones fell over the following months, and after one year, T-cell counts and TCRbeta diversity were mostly attributed to newly produced T cells.

Library prep was done by PCR. The instrument given in TCRdb is Illumina HiSeq 2500. TCR library preparation used molecular barcoding, with unique molecular identifiers applied to normalize quantification of the TCRbeta repertoire. TCRdb passed the public sequencing reads through fastp at Q25 and MiXCR, retaining productive beta sequences. Each CDR3 protein appears once, grouped with its most common genes and DNA. This sample holds more than 200,000 distinct CDR3 sequences; roughly a quarter were observed only once. The top ten constitute about 4.8% of the sample. About this clonotype: What antigen it recognizes has not been identified. Base qualities are not recorded, but no much larger clone differs from it by a single base.

In the paper's terms, the treatment or condition label means: allogeneic hematopoietic cell transplantation with graft depleted of TCRalphabeta T cells and CD19 B cells. The children who served as transplant recipients had been given grafts of TCRalphabeta/CD19-depleted allogeneic hematopoietic cells. Via the germline V gene (reference sequence), CDR1 is DFQATT and CDR2 SNEGSKA. The CDR3 covers 14 residues, taking in both the cysteine and the phenylalanine. Just the 42-base CDR3 DNA is kept, in frame starting at base 1. V loses 6 bases at its end and J loses 4 bases; junction bases beyond the gene matches: 9.

The V and J genes are TRBV20-1 and TRBJ2-3; TRBD2 aligns with 8 central bases. The specimen comprised PBMCs, mostly from graft donor cells, sampled 360 days after TCRalphabeta/CD19-depleted stem cell transplant. The sequence derives from a female patient aged 2-10 years who had a stem cell transplant for congenital amegakaryocytic thrombocytopenia, so the T cells may come from the graft donor. The DNA reads TGCAGTGCCCTCCGGGGGGGCATTGCAGATACGCAGTATTTT. This gives the protein CSALRGGIADTQYF.